The 24 T cell receptor beta chains below were found in one sample sequenced in a study of T cell repertoires in cytomegalovirus infection. TCRdb re-called the reads with MiXCR, one entry per CDR3 protein. This repertoire shows about 300,000 distinct CDR3 sequences, roughly a tenth found once; its top ten account for around 2.5%. Source material: PBMCs. The receptors stem from a human donor in good health (CMV status not recorded). Some clones in this sample may be carry-over from other donors' samples.

This clonotype was observed many times. In DNA form, the CDR3 reads TGTGCCAGCAGCCAGCGGTGGGGAAAGATTGGGACCCAGTACTTC. Its translation is CASSQRWGKIGTQYF. This rearrangement joins TRBV7-2 to TRBJ2-5, with a weak D call TRBD2 (5 bases). The CDR3 loop spans 15 amino acids. The V end was cut by 5 bases, the J end by 7 bases, with 20 bases between. Germline loops: CDR1 SGHTA, CDR2 FQGNSA.

There are many counts of this clonotype. The CDR3 protein is CASSPSGGANEQFF. CDR3 bases: TGTGCCAGCAGCCCTAGCGGGGGGGCAAATGAGCAGTTCTTC. This sequence joins TRBV7-2 and TRBJ2-1; 12 bases agree with TRBD2. CDR3 length equals 14 residues. V lost 5 bases, J lost 7 bases, and 3 bases stayed unmatched. Germline-derived CDR1 and CDR2 are SGHTA and FQGNSA.

Many counts were recorded for this clonotype. The gene calls are TRBV28 and TRBJ1-1; TRBD1 might be the D (6 bases). The CDR3 has 14 amino acids. The germline V gene has CDR1 MDHEN and CDR2 SYDVKM. Between the trimmed V and J ends, which lost 2 bases and 5 bases, there was a span of 12 bases. The CDR3 loop is CASSLEGVSTEAFF. Written as DNA, the CDR3 is TGTGCCAGCAGTTTAGAGGGGGTATCAACTGAAGCTTTCTTT.

This clonotype showed up many times. V usage is TRBV7-2 and J usage is TRBJ2-7, with 13 bases fitting TRBD2. V was pared by 5 bases and J by 4 bases, with 8 bases of the junction left unmatched. This CDR3 region has 16 residues. CDR1 SGHTA and CDR2 FQGNSA come from the germline V gene. The CDR3 DNA reads as TGTGCCAGCAGCCTTACTAGCGGGGGGGCCCCGTACGAGCAGTACTTC. This encodes CASSLTSGGAPYEQYF.

In this sample, this clonotype turned up many times. The V call is TRBV7-2, the J call TRBJ1-2; D possibly corresponds to TRBD1 (5 bases). Germline CDR1 SGHTA, CDR2 FQGNSA. Trimming removed 5 bases from V and 10 bases from J, with 17 bases in between. The CDR3 covers 13 residues. CDR3 sequence reads: CASSRVGGTDYTF. As DNA, the CDR3 is TGTGCCAGCAGCCGGGTGGGCGGGACGGACTACACCTTC.

This chain uses TRBV18 with TRBJ2-5, with a weak D call TRBD2 (5 bases). Trimming took off 0 bases at V and 5 bases at J, with 16 bases between the two ends. The CDR3 length is 16 residues. Germline V lookup: CDR1 KGHSH, CDR2 LQKENI. The CDR3 region is CASSPPYEGFGETQYF. The CDR3 coding sequence is TGTGCCAGCTCACCACCGTACGAGGGCTTCGGGGAGACCCAGTACTTC. Filled out from reference TRBV18 and TRBJ2-5, the complete variable domain reads NAGVMQNPRHLVRRRGQEARLRCSPMKGHSHVYWYRQLPEEGLKFMVYLQKENIIDESGMPKERFSAEFPKEGPSILRIQQVVRGDSAAYFCASSPPYEGFGETQYFGPGTRLLVL.

This clonotype was seen many times. The genes are TRBV19 and TRBJ1-5; D might be TRBD1 (6 bases). This CDR3 is built from 16 residues. V was shortened by 4 bases and J by 2 bases, with 15 bases between the two germline ends. The germline V gene has CDR1 LNHDA and CDR2 SQIVND (reference sequence). CDR3 sequence: CASSTLQGQRNQPQHF. CDR3 bases: TGTGCCAGTAGTACCCTCCAAGGACAGCGCAATCAGCCCCAGCATTTT.

This clonotype was detected ten times or more. V gene TRBV29-1 combines with J gene TRBJ2-1; maybe TRBD2 (5 bases). Germline values: CDR1 SQVTM, CDR2 ANQGSEA. Trimming cost V 7 bases and J 3 bases, with 13 bases left between them. CDR3 length equals 13 residues. CDR3 loop: CSAFPGYYNEQFF. The CDR3 bases are TGCAGCGCGTTCCCGGGATACTACAATGAGCAGTTCTTC.

Ten or more counts support this clonotype. The J gene is TRBJ1-2, the V gene TRBV20-1; D is uncertain. The germline V gene has CDR1 DFQATT and CDR2 SNEGSKA (reference sequence). V lost 6 bases, J lost 4 bases, and 15 bases lay in between. The CDR3 is made up of 13 amino acids. The CDR3 coding sequence is TGCAGTGCCTTTGCAGTGAATATCTATGGCTACACCTTC. This encodes CSAFAVNIYGYTF.

The genes are TRBV10-3 and TRBJ2-7; perhaps TRBD1 as D (5 bases). Trimming left V 7 bases short and J 6 bases short, with 19 bases between. From germline, CDR1 is ENHRY and CDR2 SYGVKD. The CDR3 extends over 14 amino acids. Here the CDR3 reads CAIKGERGMGEQYF. In DNA, the CDR3 is TGTGCCATCAAGGGTGAAAGGGGAATGGGCGAGCAGTACTTC.

The rearrangement links TRBV2 to TRBJ2-3; TRBD1 or TRBD2 may be the D gene (6 bases each). CDR1 and CDR2 from the germline V gene are SNHLY and FYNNEI. The CDR3 is 15 amino acids. The V gene lost 4 bases and the J gene lost 5 bases, with 16 bases spanning the gap. The CDR3: CASSVGGAGKDTQYF. The CDR3 region has the DNA TGTGCCAGCAGTGTGGGGGGCGCCGGCAAAGATACGCAGTATTTT. Filled out from reference TRBV2 and TRBJ2-3, the complete variable domain reads EPEVTQTPSHQVTQMGQEVILRCVPISNHLYFYWYRQILGQKVEFLVSFYNNEISEKSEIFDDQFSVERPDGSNFTLKIRSTKLEDSAMYFCASSVGGAGKDTQYFGPGTRLTVL.

This clonotype was detected ten times or more. The chain joins TRBV20-1 to TRBJ1-4, with TRBD1 matching 7 bases. Germline CDR1 is DFQATT and CDR2 is SNEGSKA (reference sequence). Losses at the gene ends were 0 bases for V and 8 bases for J; bases not matched to a gene: 9. This CDR3 contains 15 residues. CDR3 DNA: TGCAGTGCTAGAGAGGGTGACAGGGTGAAGGAAAAACTGTTTTTT. It translates to CSAREGDRVKEKLFF.

This clonotype came up many times. The chain employs TRBV28 and TRBJ2-5, with 7 bases lining up with TRBD1. Losses at the gene ends were 3 bases for V and 3 bases for J; bases not matched to a gene: 10. The CDR3 runs to 16 residues. Germline V gene sequence: CDR1 MDHEN, CDR2 SYDVKM. The CDR3 reads CASSLARRGRKETQYF. The DNA of the CDR3 is TGTGCCAGCAGTTTGGCGAGAAGGGGGCGCAAAGAGACCCAGTACTTC.

This clonotype has at least ten counts. The chain recombines TRBV28 with TRBJ2-5; no definite D call. CDR1 and CDR2 (germline): MDHEN, SYDVKM. Trimming removed 5 bases at V and 0 bases at J, with 13 bases between. CDR3 size: 15 residues. DNA for the CDR3: TGTGCCAGCAGTCCTCCTCAGAGGTACCAAGAGACCCAGTACTTC. Translating gives CASSPPQRYQETQYF.

This clonotype was seen ten or more times. The chain has TRBV2 and TRBJ2-2; 9 positions agree with TRBD1. The CDR3 sequence is 14 residues long. Germline assignment: CDR1 SNHLY and CDR2 FYNNEI. V shed 11 bases, J shed 6 bases, and the junction held 10 bases outside the gene matches. The CDR3 protein is CAGSGTGLAGELFF. DNA for the CDR3: TGTGCCGGCTCCGGGACAGGGCTTGCCGGGGAGCTGTTTTTT.

This clonotype was seen many times. J is TRBJ1-1 and V is TRBV5-4; no clear D. V was pared by 4 bases and J by 3 bases, with 16 bases between. CDR3 length equals 15 residues. The germline V gene encodes CDR1 SGHNT and CDR2 YYREEE (reference sequence). In nucleotides, the CDR3 is TGTGCCAGCAGCCCCCGGCTCGAGGAGTACACTGAAGCTTTCTTT. Translated, it gives CASSPRLEEYTEAFF.

The table lists this clonotype with many counts. The chain recombines TRBV6-1 with TRBJ2-2; D unclear. V lost 8 bases to trimming and J lost 0 bases, with 7 bases between them. The CDR3 length is 13 residues. Per germline, CDR1 MNHNS and CDR2 SASEGT. The CDR3 sequence: CASPRANTGELFF. CDR3 sequence (DNA): TGTGCCAGCCCCCGGGCGAACACCGGGGAGCTGTTTTTT.

V is TRBV6-4 and J is TRBJ1-2, with TRBD1 matching 9 bases. Unmatched junction bases numbered 2, after V lost 2 bases and J lost 4 bases. CDR1 is MRHNA and CDR2 is SNTAGT in the germline V gene. CDR3 length: 14 residues. This CDR3 reads CASSDQTGGYGYTF. The CDR3 DNA is TGTGCCAGCAGTGACCAGACAGGGGGCTATGGCTACACCTTC.

This clonotype was picked up many times. The rearrangement links TRBV20-1 to TRBJ1-6; D possibly corresponds to TRBD1 (6 bases). The V end lost 3 bases, the J end lost 9 bases, and 12 bases lay between the germline ends. The CDR3 covers 13 residues. Germline V lookup: CDR1 DFQATT, CDR2 SNEGSKA (reference sequence). In nucleotides, the CDR3 is TGCAGTGCTAGTTCCCAGGGGACTTCACCCCTCCACTTT. Residues: CSASSQGTSPLHF.

In its sample, this clonotype was seen many times. The J gene is TRBJ2-1, the V gene TRBV28; no firm D call. This CDR3 has 12 amino acids. V gave up 6 bases and J gave up 8 bases, with 11 bases separating them. Germline CDR1 and CDR2: MDHEN and SYDVKM. The CDR3 DNA is TGTGCCAGCAGCACCCCGTGGGATGAGCAGTTCTTC. Protein: CASSTPWDEQFF.

This chain connects TRBV4-1 to TRBJ2-1, with D possibly matching TRBD2 (6 bases). Germline-derived CDR1 and CDR2 are MGHRA and YSYEKL. This CDR3 spans 13 amino acids. V gave up 1 base and J gave up 7 bases, with 8 bases separating them. The CDR3 loop reads CASSQAAGNEQFF. CDR3 sequence (DNA): TGCGCCAGCAGCCAAGCAGCGGGTAATGAGCAGTTCTTC.

This clonotype has ten or more counts. Here the CDR3 reads CASSSMGTDQETQYF. CDR3 in DNA: TGTGCCAGCAGCTCGATGGGGACGGACCAAGAGACCCAGTACTTC. The gene calls are TRBV7-6 and TRBJ2-5, with D possibly being TRBD1 or TRBD2 (5 bases each). Trimming removed 4 bases at V and 0 bases at J, with 12 bases between. The CDR3 extends over 15 amino acids. The germline gives CDR1 SGHVS, CDR2 FNYEAQ.

This clonotype was counted at least ten times. This rearrangement joins TRBV5-4 to TRBJ2-1; D could derive from TRBD1 or TRBD2 (6 bases each). Germline V gene sequence: CDR1 SGHNT, CDR2 YYREEE (reference sequence). With 2 bases removed from V and 4 bases from J, the gap between germline ends came to 13 bases. The CDR3 runs 15 residues. CDR3 sequence reads: CASSLGGPIYNEQFF. The CDR3, as DNA: TGTGCCAGCAGCTTAGGGGGGCCGATTTACAATGAGCAGTTCTTC.

The chain carries TRBV12-3 or TRBV12-4 and TRBJ1-2, with 8 bases lining up with TRBD1. This CDR3 is 16 amino acids long. V lost 3 bases, J lost 2 bases, and 8 bases stayed unmatched. The DNA for the CDR3 is TGTGCCAGCAGTTTTCTGTGGACAGGGCCCAACTATGGCTACACCTTC. It codes for CASSFLWTGPNYGYTF.